This T cell receptor beta chain was documented in a study of blood T cell repertoires in COVID-19. Some clones are missing from TCRdb's copy, which holds only in-frame ones; the method was immunoSEQ multiplex PCR. The sample yields a few hundred thousand clones, over 85% seen once. Recruited during active infection, patients (from Seattle) were subsequently followed longitudinally. The CDR3 has 12 amino acids. The germline CDR1 and CDR2 sequences are KGHSH and LQKENI. V was shortened by 8 bases and J by 4 bases, with 11 bases between the two germline ends. This clonotype was obtained from an older woman with COVID-19, enrolled during active disease. This chain uses TRBV18 with TRBJ1-2, with no clear D. The source material was peripheral blood. Here the CDR3 DNA reads TGTGCCAGCGCGACGGAGGGCTATGGCTACACCTTC. As protein: CASATEGYGYTF.